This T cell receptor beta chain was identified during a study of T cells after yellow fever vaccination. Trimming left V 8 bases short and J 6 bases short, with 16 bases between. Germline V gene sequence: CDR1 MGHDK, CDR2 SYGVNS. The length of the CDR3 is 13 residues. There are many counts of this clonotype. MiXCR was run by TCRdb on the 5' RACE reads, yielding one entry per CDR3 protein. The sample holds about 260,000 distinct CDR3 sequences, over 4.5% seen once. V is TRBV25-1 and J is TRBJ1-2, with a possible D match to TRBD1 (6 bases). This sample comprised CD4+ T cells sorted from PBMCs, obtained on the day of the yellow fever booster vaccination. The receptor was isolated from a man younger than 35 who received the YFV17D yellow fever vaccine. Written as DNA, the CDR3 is TGTGCCAGCGAGGGGGGGACGGGGAATGGCTACACCTTC. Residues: CASEGGTGNGYTF.